This T cell receptor beta chain was recovered during a study of T cell repertoires in cytomegalovirus infection. Study at large: The study used recently identified HLA-C-restricted and well-studied HLA-B-restricted CMV epitopes. Both a matching HLA type and CMV infection were indicated by public TCR beta signatures. Study-level results: There were HLA-C-restricted CMV-specific TCR beta clonotypes dominating the ex vivo response.

Germline lookup yields CDR1 MNHEY and CDR2 SVGEGT. The CDR3 sequence is 17 residues long. J lost 5 bases, V lost 6 bases, and 17 bases had no gene match. A note on this clonotype: The antigen remains unidentified.

Using its own MiXCR run on the reads, TCRdb lists one record per CDR3 protein. The data hold about 770,000 distinct CDR3 sequences, with about 29% observed a single time. The TCR originated in a human donor in good health (CMV status not recorded). Some clones in this sample may be carry-over from other donors' samples. The chain is built from TRBV6-2 or TRBV6-3 and TRBJ2-5; 8 bases align to TRBD1. The sequencing here drew on cultured CD8+ T cells from PBMCs, taken from culture after CMV antigen stimulation. CDR3 sequence: CASSLRDRIPLGETQYF. The CDR3 DNA reads as TGTGCCAGCAGCTTACGGGACAGGATCCCCCTTGGGGAGACCCAGTACTTC.